The 10 T cell receptor beta chains below all came from one sample that was sequenced in a study of shared clonotypes between healthy human individuals (TCRdb year 2020). Libraries were constructed by the immunoSEQ multiplex PCR assay. In TCRdb, the immuneACCESS table is reduced to in-frame sequences with V and J assigned. These tables do not hold every clone; where another copy was compared, an unresolved V gene accounts for under half, and the others remain unexplained. For this sample there are 1,500,000 or so clones; roughly 98.5% appear just once. 0.36% of the sample comes from the top ten. Sequencing was carried out using naive CD4+ T cells sorted from blood. This specimen's cell subset or site label, interpreted: CD45RA+ positively selected. The receptors derive from a man aged 25-45 years in good health.

The chain carries TRBV2 and TRBJ1-4; TRBD1 is a possible D gene (5 bases). Germline CDR1 SNHLY, CDR2 FYNNEI. Trimming removed 7 bases from V and 3 bases from J, with 15 bases in between. This CDR3 spans 15 amino acids. In DNA, the CDR3 is TGTGCCAGCACGGGCCAGGGATCGGCTAATGAAAAACTGTTTTTT. Encoded protein: CASTGQGSANEKLFF.

The rearrangement joins TRBV5-1 to TRBJ2-2; weak D call: TRBD2 (5 bases). The V end was cut by 0 bases, the J end by 4 bases, with 10 bases between. The germline CDR1 and CDR2 sequences are SGHRS and YFSETQ. This CDR3 is 15 amino acids long. CDR3 loop: CASSLAGKGTGELFF. DNA of the CDR3: TGCGCCAGCAGCTTGGCGGGGAAGGGCACCGGGGAGCTGTTTTTT.

The rearrangement joins TRBV7-2 to TRBJ1-5, with D possibly matching TRBD1 (6 bases). The CDR3 is made up of 18 amino acids. Trimming took off 6 bases at V and 6 bases at J, with 27 bases between the two ends. Per the germline V gene, CDR1 is SGHTA and CDR2 is FQGNSA. CDR3 DNA sequence: TGTGCCAGCAGTTCCACGGGTCGGTCAGGGCGAGGGGGTCAGCCCCAGCATTTT. Encoded protein: CASSSTGRSGRGGQPQHF.

In its sample, this clone was seen a few times. The chain recombines TRBV21-1 with TRBJ1-2. TRBV21-1 is a recognized pseudogene. The CDR3 consists of 10 residues. Written as DNA, the CDR3 is TGTGCCAGCAGCAAAGGTGGCTACACCTTC. Translating gives CASSKGGYTF.

V usage is TRBV7-2 and J usage is TRBJ2-7, with unresolved D. Trimming removed 0 bases from V and 4 bases from J, with 7 bases in between. CDR1 and CDR2 (germline): SGHTA, FQGNSA. This CDR3 is built from 13 residues. The CDR3 DNA reads TGTGCCAGCAGCTTAGCGTATAGGTACGAGCAGTACTTC. This encodes CASSLAYRYEQYF.

This clone is a singleton in its sample. The chain is built from TRBV28 and TRBJ2-7, with 8 bases that match TRBD1. CDR1 is MDHEN, CDR2 SYDVKM, per germline. The CDR3 consists of 15 residues. V lost 5 bases, J lost 1 base, and 7 bases stayed unmatched. CDR3 amino acids: CASSRRGPISYEQYF. The CDR3 DNA sequence: TGTGCCAGCAGTCGCAGGGGGCCTATATCCTACGAGCAGTACTTC.

DNA of the CDR3: TGTGCCAGCAGTGCGGGACAGCATCCCTCCTACAATGAGCAGTTCTTC. Amino acids: CASSAGQHPSYNEQFF. This chain uses TRBV25-1 with TRBJ2-1, with 7 bases fitting TRBD1. V lost 4 bases, J lost 0 bases, and 6 bases stayed unmatched. CDR3 length: 16 residues. CDR1 is MGHDK and CDR2 is SYGVNS in the germline V gene.

The chain employs TRBV7-9 and TRBJ2-5; 11 nucleotides align to TRBD1. Germline values: CDR1 SEHNR, CDR2 FQNEAQ (reference sequence). The CDR3 length is 15 residues. Trimming at V came to 6 bases and at J to 4 bases, leaving 7 bases not matched to a gene. This CDR3 reads CASRSGTGGTETQYF. In DNA, the CDR3 is TGTGCCAGCAGGTCCGGGACAGGGGGGACAGAGACCCAGTACTTC. Full variable domain (rest looked up from reference TRBV7-9 and TRBJ2-5): DTGVSQNPRHKITKRGQNVTFRCDPISEHNRLYWYRQTLGQGPEFLTYFQNEAQLEKSRLLSDRFSAERPKGSFSTLEIQRTEQGDSAMYLCASRSGTGGTETQYFGPGTRLLVL.

V gene TRBV28 combines with J gene TRBJ2-7, with 8 bases lining up with TRBD2. Losses at the gene ends were 2 bases for V and 5 bases for J; bases not matched to a gene: 8. The CDR3 sequence is 15 residues long. In germline, CDR1 is MDHEN, CDR2 SYDVKM. CDR3 residues: CASSLGGGRSHEQYF. The CDR3 DNA follows: TGTGCCAGCAGTTTAGGGGGCGGGAGGTCCCACGAGCAGTACTTC.

The CDR3 here is CASSSPPRDQPQHF. In DNA form, the CDR3 reads TGTGCCAGCAGTTCCCCCCCTCGCGATCAGCCCCAGCATTTT. V is TRBV28 and J is TRBJ1-5; no clear D gene. This CDR3 contains 14 residues. Germline V gene lookup returns CDR1 MDHEN and CDR2 SYDVKM. V was clipped by 4 bases and J by 5 bases, with 12 bases between them.